The clone carrying this TCR beta chain was seen once. As yet, its antigen is unknown. Sequencing was performed with immunoSEQ multiplex PCR; in TCRdb, only in-frame clones are kept and a portion is missing. This table holds about 520,000 clones, about 96% found once. The data originate from a study of shared clonotypes between healthy human individuals. Study context: For every donor, three CD4 naive, three CD4 memory, two CD8 naive and one CD8 memory plates were used.

Study-level findings and limits: Naive subsets tended to show greater estimated richness than memory subsets. Relative to their counterparts shared across all four donors, non-shared clonotypes exhibited diminished generation probabilities.

Germline V gene sequence: CDR1 MRHNA, CDR2 SNTAGT. Trimming cost V 3 bases and J 2 bases; bases outside gene matches: 5. CDR3 length: 15 amino acids. Each of the donors was a healthy adult who was HIV-negative and had not had a recent acute infection or vaccination. Sequenced: naive CD4+ T cells sorted from blood. Subset in this sample: CD45RA+ positively selected. The rearrangement joins TRBV6-4 to TRBJ2-3, with 7 bases lining up with TRBD2. The TCR sequence derives from a woman aged 25-40 years in good health. The CDR3 is CASSDTGGPTDTQYF. CDR3 DNA: TGTGCCAGCAGTGATACGGGAGGCCCCACAGATACGCAGTATTTT.